This T cell receptor beta chain was retrieved from a study of CD8+CD57+ T cells in acquired aplastic anemia (dated by TCRdb to the late 2010s). Looking at the study overall: A mean of approximately 2.9 ug of DNA, ranging from about 0.19 to 27.4 ug, was extracted from sorted CD4+ and CD8+ cells. An average of approximately 9.8 million reads for CD4+ cells and 11 million or so reads for CD8+ cells was obtained from healthy donor samples. What the research found in general, with its limitations: Although around 30 CD8+ CDR3 sequences were shared by patients and controls, these sequences appeared highly expressed in patients and within the immunodominant clones of patients. CD8+ Simpson's diversity did not differ significantly between patients and healthy controls (P=0.060).

TCR repertoires of sorted CD4+ and CD8+ blood T cells from severe aplastic anemia patients and healthy subjects were deep-sequenced in the study. Ficoll-Paque density gradient centrifugation was used to isolate peripheral blood mononuclear cells. Before DNA was extracted, CD4+ and CD8+ T cells were sorted using either FACS or magnetic beads. Profiling of TCR beta VDJ combinations and CDR3 sequences used genomic DNA as the template. An Illumina HiSeq 2000 was used for TCR repertoire sequencing. As for how the authors treated the data: TRBV/TRBJ rearrangement plots, CDR3 size and DJ length profiles, and Simpson's diversity index were used to assess repertoires. The most abundant DNA sequence in the deep sequencing data was taken as the immunodominant clone. CDR3 amino acid sequences were screened for sharing across subjects and compared with published repertoires and the VDJdb database. TCRdb took the public reads, trimmed them with fastp at Q25, ran MiXCR for clone calling and kept in-frame beta chains. Rows with a matching CDR3 protein are joined into one entry that keeps the most common DNA and genes. The V and J calls here are based on TCRdb, not the publication. This sample gives hundreds of thousands of distinct CDR3 sequences in total; 65% to 75% of them show up just once. The top ten clones comprise 4% of the sample.

Sequences MNHEY (CDR1) and SVGAGI (CDR2) are obtained from the germline V gene. 14 amino acids form the CDR3, both terminal residues included. A note on this clonotype: There is no known antigen for this receptor. The CDR3 does not close with the conserved phenylalanine or tryptophan, likely indicating a read error. The DNA is left out, because the CDR3 cannot be placed on it with certainty; the CDR3 is given as TCRdb lists it.

The sequence derives from a human donor in good health, serving as a control. Sequencing was done on a sample of sorted CD4+, CD8+, or CD8+CD57+ T cells (not recorded which) from PBMCs. The chain is made from TRBV6-5 and TRBJ2-3. The CDR3 protein sequence reads: CASRHTRAQIRSSH.